These 14 T cell receptor beta chains were sequenced from one sample in a study of blood T cell repertoires in COVID-19. The table came from immunoSEQ multiplex PCR; TCRdb's copy has only in-frame clones and leaves some out. This sample has 250,000 or so clones, with 60% to 75% found just once. Sequencing was carried out using peripheral blood. The receptors originated from a woman aged 80 or over with acute or convalescent COVID-19.

The chain employs TRBV5-5 and TRBJ1-6, with 7 positions matching TRBD1. The V segment lost 2 bases and the J segment 5 bases; nucleotides outside the gene matches: 1. Germline-derived CDR1 and CDR2 are SGHKS and YYEKEE (reference sequence). CDR3 length equals 14 residues. The CDR3 coding sequence is TGTGCCAGCAGCTTCGGGACAGATAATTCACCCCTCCACTTT. Amino acids: CASSFGTDNSPLHF.

The DNA of the CDR3 is TGTGCCAGCAGCCGCCTGACAGGCTCCTACGAGCAGTACTTC. Amino acid sequence: CASSRLTGSYEQYF. This chain connects TRBV6-5 to TRBJ2-7, with TRBD1 as a possible D gene (6 bases). CDR3 length: 14 residues. V gave up 6 bases and J gave up 0 bases, with 12 bases separating them. Germline CDR1 reads MNHEY; CDR2 reads SVGAGI.

The V and J genes are TRBV6-4 and TRBJ1-2, with D unclear. Per germline, CDR1 MRHNA and CDR2 SNTAGT. V was shortened by 6 bases and J by 5 bases, with 13 bases between the two germline ends. The CDR3 length is 13 residues. The CDR3 reads CASRYMVSYGYTF. CDR3 bases: TGTGCCAGCAGGTACATGGTTTCATATGGCTACACCTTC.

The rearrangement uses TRBV6-5 and TRBJ2-7; D perhaps matches TRBD1 (5 bases). Germline V lookup: CDR1 MNHEY, CDR2 SVGAGI. The germline V and J ends were trimmed by 4 bases and 5 bases, with 12 bases remaining between them. The CDR3 has 13 amino acids. Here the CDR3 DNA reads TGTGCCAGCAGTTTCAGGGTAAGAGACGAGCAGTACTTC. Residues: CASSFRVRDEQYF.

This chain's CDR3 is CASSSGTTSSYEQYF. Written as DNA, the CDR3 is TGTGCCAGCAGCTCCGGGACTACAAGCTCCTACGAGCAGTACTTC. The V and J genes are TRBV6-6 and TRBJ2-7, with TRBD2 identical over 7 bases. V shed 6 bases and J 0 bases; nucleotides not matched to a gene: 8. The CDR3 extends over 15 amino acids. Germline V gene data show CDR1 as MNHNY and CDR2 as SVGAGI (reference sequence).

CDR3: CASSQGDSLKLFF. The CDR3 nucleotides are TGTGCCAGCAGCCAAGGCGACAGTCTAAAACTGTTTTTT. The chain carries TRBV3-1 (or the pseudogene TRBV3-2) and TRBJ1-4, with a tentative D call TRBD1 (5 bases). Trimming took 1 base from V and 10 from J, leaving 10 bases between them. The CDR3 loop spans 13 amino acids. Per germline, CDR1 LGHDT and CDR2 YNNKEL (reference sequence).

The chain uses TRBV9 and TRBJ2-5; 8 bases fit TRBD1. Trimming cost V 3 bases and J 5 bases; bases outside gene matches: 9. From germline, CDR1 is SGDLS and CDR2 YYNGEE. The CDR3 is made up of 15 amino acids. The CDR3 sequence is CASSAKQGGGETQYF. The CDR3, as DNA: TGTGCCAGCAGCGCGAAACAGGGGGGCGGGGAGACCCAGTACTTC.

The rearrangement joins TRBV27 to TRBJ2-4; 10 bases are a match to TRBD1. Germline V gives CDR1 MNHEY, CDR2 SMNVEV (reference sequence). The junction had 15 bases not matched to a gene; V was cut back by 8 bases and J by 8 bases. The CDR3 contains 16 residues. For the CDR3, the DNA is TGTGCCAGCGGATCCTCCACCGGGACAGGGGTGGACATTCAGTACTTC. Translation gives CASGSSTGTGVDIQYF.

The CDR3 nucleotides are TGCGCCAGCAGCCAGGGCGAGAACACTGAAGCTTTCTTT. Its translation: CASSQGENTEAFF. The chain joins TRBV4-1 to TRBJ1-1; D unclear. This CDR3 has 13 residues. Trimming left V 3 bases short and J 1 base short, with 6 bases between. Germline V gene sequence: CDR1 MGHRA, CDR2 YSYEKL.

The chain links TRBV9 to TRBJ2-1; TRBD2 matches at 9 bases. Germline V gives CDR1 SGDLS, CDR2 YYNGEE. V shed 3 bases, J shed 4 bases, and the junction held 5 bases outside the gene matches. There are 15 residues in the CDR3. The CDR3 DNA reads TGTGCCAGCAGCGCCAATAGCGGGGGTTACAATGAGCAGTTCTTC. Translating gives CASSANSGGYNEQFF.

This clone was detected a few times. The CDR3: CASSSTQGPYNEQFF. CDR3 sequence (DNA): TGTGCCAGCTCATCAACCCAGGGGCCCTACAATGAGCAGTTCTTC. The chain couples TRBV18 to TRBJ2-1; D might be TRBD1 (6 bases). With 5 bases removed from V and 2 bases from J, the gap between germline ends came to 13 bases. Germline CDR1 and CDR2: KGHSH and LQKENI. This CDR3 has 15 residues.

A word on this clone: Distinct nucleotide sequences in the sample also encode this CDR3. The rearrangement links TRBV7-2 to TRBJ2-5, with 7 bases matching TRBD1. Losses at the gene ends were 1 base for V and 5 bases for J; bases not matched to a gene: 1. The CDR3 consists of 13 residues. Per germline, CDR1 SGHTA and CDR2 FQGNSA. As DNA, the CDR3 is TGTGCCAGCAGCTTAGACAGGGGCGAGACCCAGTACTTC. Its translation: CASSLDRGETQYF.

The chain joins TRBV27 to TRBJ1-2, with TRBD1 identical over 11 bases. V dropped 6 bases and J dropped 8; count of bases not matched to a gene: 5. The CDR3 is 13 amino acids. CDR1 MNHEY and CDR2 SMNVEV come from the germline V gene (reference sequence). The CDR3 nucleotides read TGTGCCAGCAGGCTCCGGACAGGGGGCGGCTACACCTTC. It encodes CASRLRTGGGYTF.

The CDR3 DNA sequence: TGTGCCAGCAGCTCACACAGGGGGCTAGGGGCCGGGGAGCTGTTTTTT. It encodes CASSSHRGLGAGELFF. The chain recombines TRBV11-2 with TRBJ2-2, with 9 bases identical to TRBD1. Unmatched junction bases numbered 9, after V lost 4 bases and J lost 6 bases. There are 16 residues in the CDR3. Germline CDR1 SGHAT, CDR2 FQNNGV.